This is a list of T cell receptor beta chains from one sample in a study of shared clonotypes between healthy human individuals. Libraries were prepared by immunoSEQ multiplex PCR; TCRdb keeps only in-frame clonotypes and omits some of them. In the table there are about 820,000 clones, about 91% of which are singletons. Sequenced sample: naive CD8+ T cells sorted from blood. Receptors originate from a man aged 25 to 45 in good health. CDR3s include the opening cysteine and the closing phenylalanine or tryptophan. Each record gives: J gene, D gene, V gene, clone size, CDR3 DNA, CDR3 protein. The D gene is left open where the match is weak. Part of the rows lack a size; the others show once, few, many or a class for expanded clones.

TRBJ1-3 NA TRBV7-9 NA TGTGCCAGCAGGAGCGGACTCCGCTCTGGAAACACCATATATTTT CASRSGLRSGNTIYF
TRBJ1-1 NA TRBV27 NA TGTGCCAGCGGGAGATTGAGGAACACTGAAGCTTTCTTT CASGRLRNTEAFF
TRBJ1-2 NA TRBV29-1 NA TGCAGCGTTGACCTCGACAGGCGGAACTATGGCTACACCTTC CSVDLDRRNYGYTF
TRBJ2-7 NA TRBV29-1 NA TGCAGCGTTGGCTCGGACAGACAGAACTACGAGCAGTACTTC CSVGSDRQNYEQYF
TRBJ2-7 TRBD2 TRBV11-2 NA TGTGCCAGCAGCAAAACCCTAGCGGGAGGGCCTTACGAGCAGTACTTC CASSKTLAGGPYEQYF
TRBJ2-1 TRBD2 TRBV27 NA TGTGCCAGCAGTTTTACGGCTAGCGGGAGCAATGAGCAGTTCTTC CASSFTASGSNEQFF
TRBJ2-1 NA TRBV11-2 once TGTGCCAGCAGGGAAACAACGACTAGAAACAATGAGCAGTTCTTC CASRETTTRNNEQFF
TRBJ1-1 NA TRBV5-6 NA TGTGCCAGCAGCATGACACTTGCTGAAGCTTTCTTT CASSMTLAEAFF
TRBJ1-2 NA TRBV7-9 NA TGTGCCAGCAGCTTAGAAGACAGTGACTATGGCTACACCTTC CASSLEDSDYGYTF
TRBJ1-1 NA TRBV7-7 once TGTGCTAGCAGCTTGGGACAGAACACTGAAGCTTTCTTT CASSLGQNTEAFF
TRBJ1-5 TRBD1 TRBV18 NA TGTGCCAGCTCATCCGGGACAGGGGGCAATCAGCCCCAGCATTTT CASSSGTGGNQPQHF
TRBJ2-7 NA TRBV15 NA TGTGCCACCAGCCTTGAAGGGACCTACGAGCAGTACTTC CATSLEGTYEQYF
TRBJ2-4 NA TRBV5-1 NA TGCGCCAGCAGCTTGGTACCCCTTACCCAAAACAAAAACATTCAGTACTTC CASSLVPLTQNKNIQYF
TRBJ2-2 NA TRBV7-9 NA TGTGCCAGCAGCATCATCACCGGGGAGCTGTTTTTT CASSIITGELFF
TRBJ2-5 TRBD1 TRBV28 NA TGTGCCAGCAGTTTACCGGGACAGGGCGAAGAGACCCAGTACTTC CASSLPGQGEETQYF
TRBJ2-3 NA TRBV9 NA TGTGCCAGCAGCGTACCCGGCATGCGGAGGGATCAGATAGATACGCAGTATTTT CASSVPGMRRDQIDTQYF
TRBJ1-5 NA TRBV4-1 NA TGCGCCAGCAGCCAAGTTTGGCCGGCAGGGGTCAATCAGCCCCAGCATTTT CASSQVWPAGVNQPQHF
TRBJ1-5 NA TRBV6-5 NA TGTGCCAGCAGTAACCTCGGACAGCATCAGCCCCAGCATTTT CASSNLGQHQPQHF
TRBJ2-1 TRBD2 TRBV7-9 NA TGTGCCAGCAGCAACACCCGACTAGCGGGTCGAAATGAGCAGTTCTTC CASSNTRLAGRNEQFF
TRBJ2-6 NA TRBV9 NA TGTGCCAGCAGCGTACGAGGGTCTGGGGCCAACGTCCTGACTTTC CASSVRGSGANVLTF
TRBJ2-7 NA TRBV2 NA TGTGCCAGCAAAGGCAGGTTCTCCTACGAGCAGTACTTC CASKGRFSYEQYF
TRBJ2-3 NA TRBV18 NA TGTGCCAGCTCCCCGGGTTCTTATACGCAGTATTTT CASSPGSYTQYF
TRBJ2-2 NA TRBV7-9 few TGTGCCAGCAGCTTAACAGGGCTCACCGGGGAGCTGTTTTTT CASSLTGLTGELFF
TRBJ1-1 NA TRBV19 NA TGTGCCAGTAGCCAGACATCCGAAGCTTTCTTT CASSQTSEAFF